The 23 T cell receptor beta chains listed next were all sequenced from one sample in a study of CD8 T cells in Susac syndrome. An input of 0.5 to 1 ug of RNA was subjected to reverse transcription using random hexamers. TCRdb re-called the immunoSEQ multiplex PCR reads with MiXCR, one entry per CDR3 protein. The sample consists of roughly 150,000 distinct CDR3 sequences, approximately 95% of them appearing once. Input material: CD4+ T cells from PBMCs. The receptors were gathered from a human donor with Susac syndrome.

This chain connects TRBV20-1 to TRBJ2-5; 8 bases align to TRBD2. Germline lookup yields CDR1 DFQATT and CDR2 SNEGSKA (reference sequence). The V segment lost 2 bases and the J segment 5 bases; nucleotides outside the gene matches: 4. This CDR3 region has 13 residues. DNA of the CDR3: TGCAGTGCTAGAAGACTAGCGACGGAGACCCAGTACTTC. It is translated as CSARRLATETQYF.

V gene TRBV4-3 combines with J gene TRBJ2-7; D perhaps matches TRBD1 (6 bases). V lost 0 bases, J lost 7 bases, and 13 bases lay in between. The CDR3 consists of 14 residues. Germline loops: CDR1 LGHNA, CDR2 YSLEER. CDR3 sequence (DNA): TGCGCCAGCAGCCAAGATGCCAGGGGCGGAGAGCAGTACTTC. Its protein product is CASSQDARGGEQYF.

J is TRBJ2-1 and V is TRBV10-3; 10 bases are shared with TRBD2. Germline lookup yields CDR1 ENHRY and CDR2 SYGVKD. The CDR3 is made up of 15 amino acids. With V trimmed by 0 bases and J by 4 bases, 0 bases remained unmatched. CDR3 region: CAISESAGGYNEQFF. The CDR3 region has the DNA TGTGCCATCAGTGAGTCAGCGGGGGGGTACAATGAGCAGTTCTTC.

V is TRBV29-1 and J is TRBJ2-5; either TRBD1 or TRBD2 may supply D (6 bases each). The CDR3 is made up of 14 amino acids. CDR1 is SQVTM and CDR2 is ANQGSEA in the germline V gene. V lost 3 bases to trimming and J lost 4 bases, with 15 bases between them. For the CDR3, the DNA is TGCAGCGTTGATCGTCGGGGGCGGGGAGAGACCCAGTACTTC. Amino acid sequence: CSVDRRGRGETQYF.

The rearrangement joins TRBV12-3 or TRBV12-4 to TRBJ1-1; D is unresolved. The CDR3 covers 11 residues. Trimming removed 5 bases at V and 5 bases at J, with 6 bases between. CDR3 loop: CASSETTEAFF. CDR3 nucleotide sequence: TGTGCCAGCAGTGAGACGACTGAAGCTTTCTTT.

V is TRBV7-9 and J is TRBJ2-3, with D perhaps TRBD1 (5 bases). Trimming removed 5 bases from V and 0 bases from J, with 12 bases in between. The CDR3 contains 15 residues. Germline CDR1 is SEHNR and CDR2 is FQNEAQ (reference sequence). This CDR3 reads CASSLRDSSTDTQYF. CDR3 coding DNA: TGTGCCAGCAGCCTCAGGGATTCTAGCACAGATACGCAGTATTTT.

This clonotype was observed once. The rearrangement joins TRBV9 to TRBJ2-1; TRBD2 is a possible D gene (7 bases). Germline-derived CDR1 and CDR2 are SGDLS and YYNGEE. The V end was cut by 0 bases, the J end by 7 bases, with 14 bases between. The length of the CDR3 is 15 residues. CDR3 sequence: CASSVGGGKDNEQFF. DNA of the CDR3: TGTGCCAGCAGCGTAGGGGGGGGCAAGGATAATGAGCAGTTCTTC.

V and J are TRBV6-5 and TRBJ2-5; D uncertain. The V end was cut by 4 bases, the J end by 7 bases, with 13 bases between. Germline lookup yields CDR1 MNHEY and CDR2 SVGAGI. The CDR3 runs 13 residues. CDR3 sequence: CASSFGQKGTQYF. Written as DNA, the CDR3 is TGTGCCAGCAGTTTCGGGCAAAAGGGGACCCAGTACTTC.

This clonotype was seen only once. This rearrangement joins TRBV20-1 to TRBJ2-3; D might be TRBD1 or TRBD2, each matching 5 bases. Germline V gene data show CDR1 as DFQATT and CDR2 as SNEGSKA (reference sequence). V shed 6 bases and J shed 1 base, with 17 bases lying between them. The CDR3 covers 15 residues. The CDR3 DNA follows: TGCAGTGCAGAGGGGCGGATGATCGGCACAGATACGCAGTATTTT. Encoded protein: CSAEGRMIGTDTQYF.

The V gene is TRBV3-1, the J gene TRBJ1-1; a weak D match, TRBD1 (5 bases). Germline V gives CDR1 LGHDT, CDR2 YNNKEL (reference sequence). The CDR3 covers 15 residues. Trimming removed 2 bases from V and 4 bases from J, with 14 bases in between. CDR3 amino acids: CASSQSGPGGTEAFF. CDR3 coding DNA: TGTGCCAGCAGCCAATCCGGCCCCGGGGGCACTGAAGCTTTCTTT. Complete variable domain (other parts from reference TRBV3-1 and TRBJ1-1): DTAVSQTPKYLVTQMGNDKSIKCEQNLGHDTMYWYKQDSKKFLKIMFSYNNKELIINETVPNRFSPKSPDKAHLNLHINSLELGDSAVYFCASSQSGPGGTEAFFGQGTRLTVV.

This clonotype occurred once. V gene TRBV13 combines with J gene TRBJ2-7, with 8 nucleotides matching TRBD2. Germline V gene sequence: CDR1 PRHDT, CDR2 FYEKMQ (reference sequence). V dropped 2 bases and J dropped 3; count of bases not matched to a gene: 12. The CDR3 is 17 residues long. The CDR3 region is CASSLRASGGPFYEQYF. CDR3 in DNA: TGTGCCAGCAGCTTACGCGCGAGCGGGGGCCCTTTCTACGAGCAGTACTTC.

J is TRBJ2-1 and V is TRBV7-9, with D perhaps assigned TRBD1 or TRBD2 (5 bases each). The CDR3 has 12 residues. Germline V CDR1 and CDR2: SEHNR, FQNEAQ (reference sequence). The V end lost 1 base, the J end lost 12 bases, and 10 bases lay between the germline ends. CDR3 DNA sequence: TGTGCCAGCAGCTTAGGTCCAGGGACGCAGTTCTTC. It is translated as CASSLGPGTQFF.

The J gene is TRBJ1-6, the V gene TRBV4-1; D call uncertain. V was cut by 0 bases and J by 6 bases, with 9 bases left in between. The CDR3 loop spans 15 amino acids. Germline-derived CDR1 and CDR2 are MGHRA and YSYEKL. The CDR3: CASSQDERTNSPLHF. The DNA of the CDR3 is TGCGCCAGCAGCCAAGATGAGCGGACTAATTCACCCCTCCACTTT.

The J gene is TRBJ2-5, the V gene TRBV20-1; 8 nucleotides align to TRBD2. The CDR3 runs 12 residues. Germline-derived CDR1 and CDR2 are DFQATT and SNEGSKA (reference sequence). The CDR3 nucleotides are TGCAGCTTAGCGGGGAGAGAAGAGACCCAGTACTTC. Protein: CSLAGREETQYF.

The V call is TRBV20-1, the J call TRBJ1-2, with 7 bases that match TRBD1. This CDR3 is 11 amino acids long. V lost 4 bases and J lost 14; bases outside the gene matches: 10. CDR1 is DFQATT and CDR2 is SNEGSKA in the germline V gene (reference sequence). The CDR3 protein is CSATDRVLPTF. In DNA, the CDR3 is TGCAGTGCTACTGACAGGGTTTTGCCTACCTTC.

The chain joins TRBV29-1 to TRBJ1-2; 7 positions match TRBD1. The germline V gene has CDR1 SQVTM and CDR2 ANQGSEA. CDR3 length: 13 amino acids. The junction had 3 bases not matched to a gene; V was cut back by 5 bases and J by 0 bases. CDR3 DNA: TGCAGCGTTTCGACAGGGTCTAACTATGGCTACACCTTC. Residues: CSVSTGSNYGYTF. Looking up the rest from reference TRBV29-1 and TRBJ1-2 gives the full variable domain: SAVISQKPSRDICQRGTSLTIQCQVDSQVTMMFWYRQQPGQSLTLIATANQGSEATYESGFVIDKFPISRPNLTFSTLTVSNMSPEDSSIYLCSVSTGSNYGYTFGSGTRLTVV.

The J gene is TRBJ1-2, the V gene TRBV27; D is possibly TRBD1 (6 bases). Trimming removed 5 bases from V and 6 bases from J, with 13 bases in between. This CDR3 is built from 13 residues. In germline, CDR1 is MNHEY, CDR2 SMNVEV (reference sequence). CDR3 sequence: CASSANRAHGYTF. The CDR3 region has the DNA TGTGCCAGCAGTGCCAACAGGGCACATGGCTACACCTTC.

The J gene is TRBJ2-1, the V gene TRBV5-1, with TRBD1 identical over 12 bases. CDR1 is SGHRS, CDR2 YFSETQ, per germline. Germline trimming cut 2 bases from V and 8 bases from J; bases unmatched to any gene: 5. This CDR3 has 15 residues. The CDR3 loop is CASSFPGQGADEQFF. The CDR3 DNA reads TGCGCCAGCAGCTTCCCGGGACAGGGGGCGGATGAGCAGTTCTTC.

This chain's CDR3 is CASSLRTGAGANVLTF. The CDR3 nucleotides read TGCGCCAGCAGCTTACGGACAGGGGCTGGGGCCAACGTCCTGACTTTC. The gene calls are TRBV5-1 and TRBJ2-6; TRBD1 matches at 9 bases. After removal of 2 bases from V and 2 bases from J, the junction contained 2 bases not matched to a gene. The CDR3 length is 16 residues. Germline assignment: CDR1 SGHRS and CDR2 YFSETQ.

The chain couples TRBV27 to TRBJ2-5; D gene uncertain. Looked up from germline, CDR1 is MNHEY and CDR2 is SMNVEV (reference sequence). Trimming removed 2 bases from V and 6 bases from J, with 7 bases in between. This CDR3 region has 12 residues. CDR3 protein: CASSLNHQTQYF. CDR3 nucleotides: TGTGCCAGCAGTTTAAACCACCAGACCCAGTACTTC.

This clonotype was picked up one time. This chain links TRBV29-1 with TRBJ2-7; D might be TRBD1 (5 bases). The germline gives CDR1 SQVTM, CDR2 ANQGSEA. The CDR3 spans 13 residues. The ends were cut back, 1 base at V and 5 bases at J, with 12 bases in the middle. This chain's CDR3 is CSVEVGRVNEQYF. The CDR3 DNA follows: TGCAGCGTTGAAGTGGGCAGGGTCAACGAGCAGTACTTC.

The CDR3 is CASRSTTDSPYEQYF. In DNA form, the CDR3 reads TGTGCCAGCAGATCTACTACGGACAGTCCCTACGAGCAGTACTTC. This rearrangement joins TRBV12-3 or TRBV12-4 to TRBJ2-7, with D possibly matching TRBD1 (6 bases). Between the trimmed V and J ends, which lost 6 bases and 2 bases, there was a span of 17 bases. There are 15 residues in the CDR3.

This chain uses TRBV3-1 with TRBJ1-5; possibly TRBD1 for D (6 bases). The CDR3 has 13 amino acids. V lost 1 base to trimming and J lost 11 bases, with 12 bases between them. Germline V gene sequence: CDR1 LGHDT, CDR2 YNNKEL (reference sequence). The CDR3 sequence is CASSQARTGTQHF. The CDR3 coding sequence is TGTGCCAGCAGCCAAGCTCGTACAGGGACCCAGCATTTT.